A selection of T cell receptor beta chains follows, all from one sample in a study of blood T cell repertoires in COVID-19. The assay was immunoSEQ multiplex PCR, and TCRdb's table has in-frame clones only and misses some. This table holds 250,000 to 300,000 clones, around 90% found once. The specimen sequenced was PBMCs or T cells enriched from blood (not recorded which). The receptors come from a woman younger than 45 who had recovered from COVID-19. Each CDR3 is given with its conserved first and last residue. D genes are given only for firm matches. Size is stated for part of the rows, as once, few or many counts, or as a class when the clone is expanded.

D gene: TRBD2; V gene: TRBV5-1; clone size: .; J gene: TRBJ2-7; CDR3 protein: CASSLATSGGSYEQYF; CDR3 DNA: TGCGCCAGCAGCTTGGCGACTAGCGGGGGCTCCTACGAGCAGTACTTC
D gene: TRBD2; V gene: TRBV2; clone size: .; J gene: TRBJ2-3; CDR3 protein: CASSGIPGGTQYF; CDR3 DNA: TGTGCCAGCAGTGGTATTCCGGGGGGAACGCAGTATTTT
D gene: TRBD2; V gene: TRBV10-1; clone size: .; J gene: TRBJ2-1; CDR3 protein: CASSDLAGGNYNEQFF; CDR3 DNA: TGCGCCAGCAGTGACTTAGCGGGAGGGAACTACAATGAGCAGTTCTTC
D gene: TRBD1; V gene: TRBV6-1; clone size: .; J gene: TRBJ2-2; CDR3 protein: CASSEGVRGRGPNTGELFF; CDR3 DNA: TGTGCCAGCAGTGAAGGGGTTCGCGGTAGGGGGCCGAACACCGGGGAGCTGTTTTTT
D gene: TRBD2; V gene: TRBV4-1; clone size: .; J gene: TRBJ2-3; CDR3 protein: CASSQDRILAASTDTQYF; CDR3 DNA: TGCGCCAGCAGCCAAGATCGGATACTAGCGGCTAGCACAGATACGCAGTATTTT
D gene: TRBD2; V gene: TRBV27; clone size: .; J gene: TRBJ2-3; CDR3 protein: CASSFAGRALVDTQYF; CDR3 DNA: TGTGCCAGCAGTTTCGCGGGGAGGGCCTTAGTTGATACGCAGTATTTT
D gene: .; V gene: TRBV28; clone size: .; J gene: TRBJ2-5; CDR3 protein: CASSFRVGEQETQYF; CDR3 DNA: TGTGCCAGCAGTTTCAGGGTAGGGGAACAAGAGACCCAGTACTTC
D gene: .; V gene: TRBV7-8; clone size: few; J gene: TRBJ1-2; CDR3 protein: CASSLNNDYGYTF; CDR3 DNA: TGTGCCAGCAGCTTAAACAACGATTATGGCTACACCTTC
D gene: TRBD2; V gene: TRBV24-1; clone size: .; J gene: TRBJ2-1; CDR3 protein: CATGTSGNNEQFF; CDR3 DNA: TGTGCCACCGGGACTAGCGGGAACAATGAGCAGTTCTTC
D gene: TRBD2; V gene: TRBV6-6; clone size: .; J gene: TRBJ2-2; CDR3 protein: CASSLGTSGRAAGELFF; CDR3 DNA: TGTGCCAGCAGTCTCGGGACTAGCGGGAGGGCCGCCGGGGAGCTGTTTTTT
D gene: .; V gene: TRBV7-9; clone size: .; J gene: TRBJ2-3; CDR3 protein: CASSPSRHRDPTSTDTQYF; CDR3 DNA: TGTGCCAGCAGCCCATCGCGCCACAGGGATCCGACTAGCACAGATACGCAGTATTTT
D gene: .; V gene: TRBV7-7; clone size: .; J gene: TRBJ2-7; CDR3 protein: CASSLGPGLEYEQYF; CDR3 DNA: TGTGCTAGCAGCTTAGGACCGGGACTGGAATACGAGCAGTACTTC
D gene: TRBD2; V gene: TRBV10-2; clone size: .; J gene: TRBJ2-1; CDR3 protein: CASSERASGGLSSYNEQFF; CDR3 DNA: TGCGCCAGCAGTGAGAGGGCTAGCGGTGGACTGAGCTCCTACAATGAGCAGTTCTTC
D gene: TRBD1; V gene: TRBV27; clone size: .; J gene: TRBJ1-3; CDR3 protein: CASSAVSTGKSSGNTIYF; CDR3 DNA: TGTGCCAGCAGTGCCGTTTCGACAGGGAAGAGCTCTGGAAACACCATATATTTT
D gene: .; V gene: TRBV5-1; clone size: .; J gene: TRBJ1-4; CDR3 protein: CASSLGAATNEKLFF; CDR3 DNA: TGCGCCAGCAGCTTGGGGGCAGCAACTAATGAAAAACTGTTTTTT
D gene: TRBD1; V gene: TRBV18; clone size: .; J gene: TRBJ2-2; CDR3 protein: CASSSRDRGTGELFF; CDR3 DNA: TGTGCCAGCTCATCCCGGGACAGGGGGACCGGGGAGCTGTTTTTT